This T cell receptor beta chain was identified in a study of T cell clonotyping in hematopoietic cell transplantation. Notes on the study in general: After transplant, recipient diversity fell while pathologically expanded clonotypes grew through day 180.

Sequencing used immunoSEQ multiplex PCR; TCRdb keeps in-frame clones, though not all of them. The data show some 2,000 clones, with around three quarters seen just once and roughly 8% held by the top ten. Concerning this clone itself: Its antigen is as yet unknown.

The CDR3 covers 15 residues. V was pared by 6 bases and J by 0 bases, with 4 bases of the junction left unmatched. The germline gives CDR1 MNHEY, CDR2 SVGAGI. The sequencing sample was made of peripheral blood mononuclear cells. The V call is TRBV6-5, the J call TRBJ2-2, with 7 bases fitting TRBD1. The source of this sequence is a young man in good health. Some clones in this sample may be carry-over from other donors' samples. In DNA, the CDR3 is TGTGCCAGCAGGAACAGGGGCACGAACACCGGGGAGCTGTTTTTT. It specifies CASRNRGTNTGELFF.